This T cell receptor beta chain was captured in a study of T cell responses to AZD1222 COVID-19 vaccine. Findings and limits, study-wide: Donors in the cohort were predominantly white British and more often female, and clonal diversity was possibly underestimated. Two AZD1222 administrations were followed by greater Spike-specific TCR breadth and depth.

A word on this clone: Its antigen is unknown.

Assay used: immunoSEQ multiplex PCR; TCRdb lists only in-frame clones, some missing. The sample carries some 150,000 clones, just over 90% recorded once. The sequence derives from an adult in good health. This sample comprised peripheral blood, obtained on day 0 of AZD1222 vaccination.

The DNA of the CDR3 is TGTGCCAGCAGCCAAGTACTAGCAACAGATACGCAGTATTTT. The encoded protein is CASSQVLATDTQYF. This chain links TRBV14 with TRBJ2-3; D possibly corresponds to TRBD2 (6 bases). CDR1 SGHDN and CDR2 FVKESK come from the germline V gene. The CDR3 sequence is 14 residues long. V lost 1 base and J 3 bases, leaving 8 bases between the germline ends.